This record covers a single T cell receptor (beta chain). This clonotype was detected many times. Its recognized antigen is unknown. Within one base of it there is no much larger clone, and no base qualities were kept. Library method: RACE. TCRdb lists the instrument as NextSeq 500. During library preparation, unique molecular identifiers were attached to individual cDNA molecules so that TCRs could be counted quantitatively and reproducibly. Each blood RNA sample was used to sequence both TCR alpha and TCR beta chains. In the paper's pipeline: A median of around 100,000 TCRs per sample was observed, with a range of about 20,000 to 750,000. The Decombinator software suite was used to annotate V, J and CDR3 in the TCR reads. For PS versus PT1 abundance plots, all samples were subsampled to the same number of TCRs (28,000). Expanded TCRs were defined as absent before sensitization and observed at least eight times at the 2-week time point. TCRdb's own reprocessing of the public reads used fastp at Q25 and MiXCR and kept productive beta chains. Every CDR3 protein is listed once, alongside the most common genes and DNA of its rows. TCRdb's processing, not the authors' own work, is the source of the V and J calls. The sample data list 300,000 to 400,000 distinct CDR3 sequences, and around 7% of these were observed just once. The ten most abundant clones make up roughly 7.9% of the sample.

The sample's time point label, decoded: patch test 1, 2 weeks after DPC sensitization. What the treatment or condition label conveys for this sample: therapeutic diphenylcyclopropenone sensitization with weekly scalp DPC. At every patch-test visit, the blood draw took place before the patch test was put on. Patients were eligible if aged 18 to 70, diagnosed with alopecia and judged suitable for DPC therapy, and pregnant patients were excluded. Total RNA was isolated from unfractionated whole blood collected in Tempus Blood RNA tubes. The sample originates from a study of human T cells and chemical hapten exposure (dated by TCRdb to about 2021). With respect to the entire study: For sensitization, 2% DPC in acetone was applied to a roughly 2 cm by roughly 2 cm area of upper inner arm skin. Patient blood was sampled pre-sensitization (week 0) and at 2, 6 and about 24 weeks after DPC sensitization. Alopecia areata with under or over 50% scalp involvement, alopecia totalis and alopecia universalis were represented in the patient cohort, which was mostly female. Patch testing on the upper back used Finn chambers containing 0.01% DPC, with scoring done after 6 days according to International Contact Dermatitis Research Group standards. In alopecia patients, the study followed how the peripheral blood TCR repertoire changed in vivo over primary and secondary sensitization to diphenylcyclopropenone (DPC), a hapten. Blood for TCR sequencing was provided by twenty-nine alopecia patients at one to four time points (pre-sensitization, 2, 6 and 24 weeks). The libraries were sequenced as a pool, and the TCR yield per sample differed mostly because of small variations in library volumes within the pool. Throughout the study period of 20 to 30 weeks, patients also received therapeutic DPC doses to the scalp every week. Summary of the overall study and its limitations: Expanded TCRs formed significantly more large CDR3 similarity clusters than pre-sensitization or healthy control sets, consistent with antigen-driven responses. DPC sensitization did not change the number of TCRs with a frequency above 1 in 1000, and there was no evidence of changes in global repertoire structure. Alopecia, a presumed autoimmune disease, was present in all patients, so the immune response of the patients might differ from that of healthy individuals. Repeated subsampling changed both the strength of the expansion versus patch-test correlation and the threshold at which the correlation became significant. Patch test score correlated positively with the number of PT1 expanded TCRs, reaching significance at thresholds 8, 16 and 32 but not at 4.

Inclusive of the bounding cysteine and phenylalanine, the CDR3 is 15 residues long. The sequence is cut down to CDR3 DNA, 45 bases in frame from base 1. Trimming removed 3 bases from V and 4 bases from J, leaving 16 bases between the germline ends. The germline V gene supplies CDR1 ENHRY and CDR2 SYGVKD. This sample comprised whole blood, obtained in connection with sensitization to the hapten diphenylcyclopropenone (DPC). This receptor was identified in a woman younger than 35 with alopecia areata. Some clones in this sample may be carry-over from other donors' samples. The rearranged segments are TRBV10-3 and TRBJ2-7, with the D gene not confidently named. The bases read TGTGCCATCAGTGACCTGATGGAGACCCGATACGAGCAGTACTTC. The encoded protein is CAISDLMETRYEQYF.